This T cell receptor beta chain was sequenced during a study of CD8+CD57+ T cells in acquired aplastic anemia. With respect to this clonotype: The missing conserved phenylalanine or tryptophan at the end of this CDR3 makes a read error likely.

TCR beta VDJ and CDR3 profiling used genomic DNA as template. Each CDR3 protein is one row after TCRdb ran MiXCR on the reads. The sample shows about 71,000 distinct CDR3 sequences, around half of them seen only once. With V trimmed by 1 base and J by 6 bases, 5 bases remained unmatched. CDR3 size: 15 residues. Looked up from germline, CDR1 is LNHDA and CDR2 is SQIVND (reference sequence). V and J are TRBV19 and TRBJ2-2; 7 positions agree with TRBD2. The specimen was sorted CD4+, CD8+, or CD8+CD57+ T cells (not recorded which) from PBMCs. The clonotype comes from a human donor in good health, serving as a control. Here the CDR3 reads CASSIVPAGAGELFS. The CDR3 bases are TGTGCCAGTAGTATAGTGCCTGCGGGGGCCGGGGAGCTGTTTTCT.